The next 24 T cell receptor beta chains were all read from a single sample in a study of blood T cell repertoires in COVID-19. Sequencing used immunoSEQ multiplex PCR; TCRdb keeps in-frame clones, though not all of them. The sample contains 250,000 to 300,000 clones, approximately 82% of which appear only once. The sequenced material came from peripheral blood. The receptors originated from a man in his 60s who had recovered from COVID-19.

V gene TRBV5-1 combines with J gene TRBJ2-6; unclear D gene. V gave up 3 bases and J gave up 0 bases, with 16 bases separating them. CDR1 is SGHRS and CDR2 is YFSETQ in the germline V gene. This CDR3 is 18 amino acids long. This CDR3 reads CASSSSTSLYSGANVLTF. CDR3 in DNA: TGCGCCAGCAGCTCAAGCACCTCATTATACTCTGGGGCCAACGTCCTGACTTTC.

The chain recombines TRBV6-5 with TRBJ1-4, with D unclear. CDR3 size: 12 residues. V gave up 7 bases and J gave up 6 bases, with 9 bases separating them. CDR1 and CDR2 from the germline V gene are MNHEY and SVGAGI. The chain's CDR3 is CASKGSHEKLFF. Here the CDR3 DNA reads TGTGCCAGCAAAGGGAGCCATGAAAAACTGTTTTTT.

The gene calls are TRBV5-6 and TRBJ2-5; tentative D call: TRBD2 (6 bases). Trimming took off 4 bases at V and 0 bases at J, with 13 bases between the two ends. The CDR3 has 15 amino acids. In germline, CDR1 is SGHDT, CDR2 YYEEEE. CDR3 sequence reads: CASSTPLANQETQYF. In DNA, the CDR3 is TGTGCCAGCAGCACGCCGCTAGCGAACCAAGAGACCCAGTACTTC.

This chain links TRBV5-4 with TRBJ2-7, with 7 nucleotides matching TRBD1. This CDR3 is 13 amino acids long. Germline V lookup: CDR1 SGHNT, CDR2 YYREEE (reference sequence). The ends lost 4 bases at V and 7 bases at J; junction bases unmatched: 8. This chain's CDR3 is CASSKTGSEEQYF. Written as DNA, the CDR3 is TGTGCCAGCAGCAAGACAGGGAGCGAGGAGCAGTACTTC.

This sequence joins TRBV6-5 and TRBJ1-3; D unclear. CDR1 and CDR2 from the germline V gene are MNHEY and SVGAGI. The CDR3 contains 13 residues. V dropped 0 bases and J dropped 4 bases, with 4 bases sitting between them. CDR3 nucleotides: TGTGCCAGCAGTTACTCGAGGGGAAACACCATATATTTT. It encodes CASSYSRGNTIYF.

CDR3 DNA: TGTGCCAGCAGTTCCCAGGTGATTAACGCTGAAGCTTTCTTT. As protein: CASSSQVINAEAFF. The chain recombines TRBV6-6 with TRBJ1-1, with D uncertain. The germline gives CDR1 MNHNY, CDR2 SVGAGI (reference sequence). This CDR3 comprises 14 residues. V lost 4 bases and J lost 6, with 15 bases in between.

J is TRBJ1-5 and V is TRBV14, with D possibly matching TRBD1 (6 bases). The CDR3 sequence is 21 residues long. Germline-derived CDR1 and CDR2 are SGHDN and FVKESK. The V and J ends lost 0 bases and 0 bases respectively, with 24 bases between them. The CDR3 here is CASSQESRGAGTTYSNQPQHF. CDR3 sequence (DNA): TGTGCCAGCAGCCAAGAAAGCCGGGGTGCCGGGACAACTTATAGCAATCAGCCCCAGCATTTT.

This clone was seen more than once but under ten times. The rearrangement joins TRBV24-1 to TRBJ2-6; 8 nucleotides match TRBD1. Germline V lookup: CDR1 KGHDR, CDR2 SFDVKD. J gave up 4 bases and V 3 bases, and 7 bases lay outside the gene matches. The CDR3 is made up of 17 amino acids. CDR3 amino acids: CATSDGQGTSGANVLTF. The CDR3 coding sequence is TGTGCCACCAGTGATGGACAGGGAACCTCCGGGGCCAACGTCCTGACTTTC.

The rearrangement uses TRBV7-2 and TRBJ2-7; D gene ambiguous. In germline, CDR1 is SGHTA, CDR2 FQGNSA. V gave up 6 bases and J gave up 0 bases, with 6 bases separating them. CDR3 length: 12 residues. CDR3 residues: CASSTYSYEQYF. CDR3 sequence (DNA): TGTGCCAGCAGTACCTACTCCTACGAGCAGTACTTC.

This chain joins TRBV7-9 and TRBJ1-5; 7 nucleotides match TRBD1. Per germline, CDR1 SEHNR and CDR2 FQNEAQ (reference sequence). The CDR3 runs to 17 residues. J was trimmed by 1 base and V by 4 bases; bases with no gene match: 10. CDR3 protein: CASSSRQGEGSNQPQHF. The CDR3 region has the DNA TGTGCCAGCAGCTCCAGACAGGGCGAGGGAAGCAATCAGCCCCAGCATTTT. The whole variable domain, remainder taken from reference TRBV7-9 and TRBJ1-5, is DTGVSQNPRHKITKRGQNVTFRCDPISEHNRLYWYRQTLGQGPEFLTYFQNEAQLEKSRLLSDRFSAERPKGSFSTLEIQRTEQGDSAMYLCASSSRQGEGSNQPQHFGDGTRLSIL.

The chain is built from TRBV14 and TRBJ1-2; D is perhaps TRBD1 (6 bases). Germline CDR1 SGHDN, CDR2 FVKESK. Trimming cost V 5 bases and J 0 bases, with 10 bases left between them. The CDR3 covers 14 residues. CDR3 sequence: CASSEDRTNYGYTF. CDR3 bases: TGTGCCAGCAGCGAGGACAGAACTAACTATGGCTACACCTTC.

The CDR3 nucleotides read TGTGCCAGCAGTTTACTAGGGACAGGGGGCACTGAAGCTTTCTTT. This sequence encodes CASSLLGTGGTEAFF. This chain joins TRBV28 and TRBJ1-1, with 11 bases identical to TRBD1. V was clipped by 2 bases and J by 4 bases; unmatched bases: 3. CDR3 size: 15 residues. CDR1 MDHEN and CDR2 SYDVKM come from the germline V gene.

The V and J genes are TRBV11-2 and TRBJ1-3; TRBD1 is a possible D gene (5 bases). Trimming took 5 bases from V and 4 from J, leaving 18 bases between them. CDR1 is SGHAT, CDR2 FQNNGV, per germline. The CDR3 loop spans 16 amino acids. The CDR3 sequence is CASSLGVRTGGNTIYF. The CDR3 DNA reads as TGTGCCAGCAGCCTAGGGGTCCGAACGGGGGGAAACACCATATATTTT.

This sequence joins TRBV28 and TRBJ2-7, with TRBD1 identical over 10 bases. The V segment lost 5 bases and the J segment 11 bases; nucleotides outside the gene matches: 9. This CDR3 comprises 13 residues. In germline, CDR1 is MDHEN, CDR2 SYDVKM. The CDR3 DNA sequence: TGTGCCAGCAGTCTACGTGGGACAGGGGCCAAGTACTTC. This gives the protein CASSLRGTGAKYF.

This clone has only one observation. The chain combines TRBV7-2 with TRBJ2-7; D not resolved. CDR3 size: 15 residues. Trimming took 1 base from V and 0 from J, leaving 10 bases between them. Germline CDR1 is SGHTA and CDR2 is FQGNSA. The CDR3 DNA sequence: TGTGCCAGCAGCTTAGGAGCTGTGAGCTCCTACGAGCAGTACTTC. This gives the protein CASSLGAVSSYEQYF.

This clone is a singleton in its sample. The genes are TRBV5-6 and TRBJ1-3, with TRBD1 as a possible D gene (5 bases). Deletions cut 3 bases from V and 7 bases from J, with 14 bases between. The CDR3 totals 14 residues. Germline CDR1 SGHDT, CDR2 YYEEEE. The CDR3 sequence: CASSYRGGFNTIYF. The CDR3 nucleotides are TGTGCCAGCAGCTACCGGGGGGGTTTCAACACCATATATTTT.

The chain combines TRBV5-1 with TRBJ1-6; D may be TRBD1 (6 bases). The V end lost 4 bases, the J end lost 6 bases, and 14 bases lay between the germline ends. The V gene's germline CDR1 is SGHRS and CDR2 YFSETQ. The CDR3 contains 15 residues. CDR3 coding DNA: TGCGCCAGCAGCGCCAACAGGGTTGTTAATTCACCCCTCCACTTT. Its translation is CASSANRVVNSPLHF.

V and J are TRBV3-1 (or the pseudogene TRBV3-2) and TRBJ2-5, with 9 positions matching TRBD2. Germline CDR1 LGHDT, CDR2 YNNKEL (reference sequence). This CDR3 is 18 amino acids long. With V trimmed by 0 bases and J by 1 base, 9 bases remained unmatched. CDR3 amino acids: CASSQDKGLAGSQETQYF. CDR3 in DNA: TGTGCCAGCAGCCAAGATAAGGGGCTAGCGGGAAGCCAAGAGACCCAGTACTTC.

This clone was seen a single time. The rearrangement joins TRBV5-1 to TRBJ2-1, with D perhaps matching TRBD1 (6 bases). Germline V gene data show CDR1 as SGHRS and CDR2 as YFSETQ. CDR3 length: 15 residues. The V and J ends lost 4 bases and 7 bases respectively, with 18 bases between them. The CDR3 sequence: CASSPDRAGKNEQFF. The CDR3 DNA follows: TGCGCCAGCAGCCCGGACAGAGCAGGGAAGAATGAGCAGTTCTTC.

The V gene is TRBV5-6, the J gene TRBJ2-1; 10 nucleotides match TRBD2. The CDR3 is 16 amino acids. The ends lost 0 bases at V and 4 bases at J; junction bases unmatched: 4. Germline V gives CDR1 SGHDT, CDR2 YYEEEE. The CDR3 sequence is CASSLDPSGRYNEQFF. CDR3 nucleotide sequence: TGTGCCAGCAGCTTGGATCCTAGCGGGAGATACAATGAGCAGTTCTTC.

In DNA, the CDR3 is TGTGCCAGCAGCTCCCAGGGGGCCAACTATGGCTACACCTTC. Its translation is CASSSQGANYGYTF. The V call is TRBV5-4, the J call TRBJ1-2, with 8 bases identical to TRBD1. The CDR3 runs to 14 residues. Germline CDR1 SGHNT, CDR2 YYREEE (reference sequence). V lost 3 bases and J lost 2; bases outside the gene matches: 3.

J is TRBJ2-5 and V is TRBV5-1, with a weak D call TRBD1 (6 bases). The CDR3 contains 14 residues. Trimming stripped 2 bases from V and 1 base from J, with 9 bases between. Germline V CDR1 and CDR2: SGHRS, YFSETQ. CDR3 sequence: CASSFGQTQETQYF. CDR3 in DNA: TGCGCCAGCAGCTTCGGACAGACCCAAGAGACCCAGTACTTC.

The genes are TRBV3-1 (or the pseudogene TRBV3-2) and TRBJ1-3; D unresolved. Trimming stripped 2 bases from V and 4 bases from J, with 9 bases between. The length of the CDR3 is 14 residues. From germline, CDR1 is LGHDT and CDR2 YNNKEL (reference sequence). The CDR3: CASSQSFWGNTIYF. In DNA, the CDR3 is TGTGCCAGCAGCCAAAGCTTTTGGGGAAACACCATATATTTT.

The sample holds a few counts of this clone. The genes are TRBV4-2 and TRBJ1-2; 7 bases map to TRBD1. The CDR3 contains 15 residues. Germline V gene data show CDR1 as LGHNA and CDR2 as YNFKEQ. J lost 0 bases, V lost 4 bases, and 5 bases had no gene match. The chain's CDR3 is CASSREGQPNYGYTF. The CDR3 DNA follows: TGTGCCAGCAGCCGAGAGGGACAGCCTAACTATGGCTACACCTTC.